Following are 2 T cell receptor beta chains from one sample sequenced in a study of cytomegalovirus exposure and HLA in healthy donors. The PCR used 60 Vbeta and 13 Jbeta primers. Sequenced by immunoSEQ multiplex PCR; TCRdb stores in-frame clones only, minus some. The sample lists about 110,000 clones, 81% occurring once. Specimen: PBMCs. The source is a man aged 25 to 45 in good health and CMV-seronegative.

J is TRBJ2-1 and V is TRBV7-8; D call uncertain. The V end lost 1 base, the J end lost 9 bases, and 10 bases lay between the germline ends. The CDR3 is 13 amino acids. Germline CDR1 is SGHVS and CDR2 is FQNEAQ. CDR3 sequence: CASSLDLRGEQFF. The CDR3 bases are TGTGCCAGCAGCTTAGACCTAAGAGGTGAGCAGTTCTTC. The whole variable domain, remainder taken from reference TRBV7-8 and TRBJ2-1, is GAGVSQSPRYKVAKRGQDVALRCDPISGHVSLFWYQQALGQGPEFLTYFQNEAQLDKSGLPSDRFFAERPEGSVSTLKIQRTQQEDSAVYLCASSLDLRGEQFFGPGTRLTVL.

The V gene is TRBV11-2, the J gene TRBJ2-7; TRBD2 matches 11 bases. Trimming at V came to 6 bases and at J to 2 bases, leaving 6 bases not matched to a gene. This CDR3 region has 15 residues. Germline assignment: CDR1 SGHAT and CDR2 FQNNGV. In DNA form, the CDR3 reads TGTGCCAGCAGTTTACTAGCGGGAGCTCCCTACGAGCAGTACTTC. Translating it yields CASSLLAGAPYEQYF.